This entry lists 19 T cell receptor beta chains sequenced from one sample in a study of T-cell reconstitution after alpha-beta-depleted transplantation in children. A TCRbeta library incorporating unique molecular identifiers was prepared. Using its own MiXCR run on the PCR reads, TCRdb lists one record per CDR3 protein. The table has 600,000 or so distinct CDR3 sequences, around 23% seen once; the top ten hold 13% to 15%. Sequences were derived from PBMCs, mostly from graft donor cells, sampled 360 days after TCRalphabeta/CD19-depleted stem cell transplant. The receptors were sampled from a boy in the first two years of life who had a stem cell transplant for acute myeloid leukemia, so the T cells may come from the graft donor.

This clonotype was observed many times. V usage is TRBV20-1 and J usage is TRBJ2-5, with 9 nucleotides matching TRBD1. Germline V gene lookup returns CDR1 DFQATT and CDR2 SNEGSKA (reference sequence). J lost 2 bases, V lost 4 bases, and 8 bases had no gene match. This CDR3 contains 15 residues. The CDR3 region has the DNA TGCAGTGCTAAAACGACAGGGGGTAATCAAGAGACCCAGTACTTC. Residues: CSAKTTGGNQETQYF.

This clonotype was seen at least ten times. This chain links TRBV29-1 with TRBJ2-1; D may be TRBD1 (6 bases). Germline assignment: CDR1 SQVTM and CDR2 ANQGSEA. Trimming stripped 4 bases from V and 3 bases from J, with 13 bases between. The CDR3 extends over 14 amino acids. The CDR3 spells CSVAAGTHYNEQFF. The CDR3 DNA is TGCAGCGTTGCGGCCGGGACACACTACAATGAGCAGTTCTTC.

There are a few counts of this clonotype. V and J are TRBV13 and TRBJ2-1, with 15 bases lining up with TRBD2. Germline values: CDR1 PRHDT, CDR2 FYEKMQ (reference sequence). The CDR3 loop spans 17 amino acids. With V trimmed by 4 bases and J by 4 bases, 5 bases remained unmatched. CDR3 in amino acids: CASSSRTSGGAYNEQFF. The DNA for the CDR3 is TGTGCCAGCAGCTCAAGGACTAGCGGGGGGGCTTACAATGAGCAGTTCTTC.

J is TRBJ1-2 and V is TRBV12-3 or TRBV12-4; 9 nucleotides match TRBD1. Trimming at V came to 3 bases and at J to 6 bases, leaving 8 bases not matched to a gene. The CDR3 contains 15 residues. The CDR3 DNA sequence: TGTGCCAGCAGTTTGAAGACAGGGGGTGTTGATGGCTACACCTTC. This sequence encodes CASSLKTGGVDGYTF.

The V call is TRBV29-1, the J call TRBJ1-2, with a possible D match to TRBD1 (5 bases). Trimming pared 4 bases from V and 4 bases from J, leaving 13 bases between. The germline gives CDR1 SQVTM, CDR2 ANQGSEA. This CDR3 has 13 amino acids. The CDR3, as DNA: TGCAGCGTTGTCGGGCTACAGGTCTATGGCTACACCTTC. Encoded protein: CSVVGLQVYGYTF. Together with reference TRBV29-1 and TRBJ1-2, the CDR3 gives the full variable domain: SAVISQKPSRDICQRGTSLTIQCQVDSQVTMMFWYRQQPGQSLTLIATANQGSEATYESGFVIDKFPISRPNLTFSTLTVSNMSPEDSSIYLCSVVGLQVYGYTFGSGTRLTVV.

At least ten counts were recorded for this clonotype. The CDR3, as DNA: TGCAGCGTCCACGAGGCAGGGGACATCCTTAGCAATCAGCCCCAGCATTTT. This codes for CSVHEAGDILSNQPQHF. This sequence joins TRBV29-1 and TRBJ1-5; possible D gene TRBD1, 6 bases. Germline loops: CDR1 SQVTM, CDR2 ANQGSEA. Deletions cut 6 bases from V and 0 bases from J, with 21 bases between. The CDR3 sequence is 17 residues long.

The rearrangement uses TRBV12-3 or TRBV12-4 and TRBJ2-4, with D perhaps TRBD2 (5 bases). V gave up 2 bases and J gave up 0 bases, with 11 bases separating them. The CDR3 has 16 amino acids. CDR3 protein: CASSLMRALAKNIQYF. CDR3 in DNA: TGTGCCAGCAGTTTAATGAGGGCCTTAGCCAAAAACATTCAGTACTTC.

Ten or more counts support this clonotype. The chain joins TRBV12-3 or TRBV12-4 to TRBJ2-1, with TRBD2 identical over 8 bases. The CDR3 totals 15 residues. After removal of 7 bases from V and 9 bases from J, the junction contained 14 bases not matched to a gene. The chain's CDR3 is CASTPAGGLRVEQFF. CDR3 sequence (DNA): TGTGCCAGCACCCCGGCGGGGGGCCTCCGGGTTGAGCAGTTCTTC.

The rearrangement links TRBV20-1 to TRBJ2-7; possibly TRBD1 or TRBD2 for D (6 bases each). The germline gives CDR1 DFQATT, CDR2 SNEGSKA (reference sequence). The CDR3 extends over 16 amino acids. Trimming pared 0 bases from V and 3 bases from J, leaving 18 bases between. The DNA for the CDR3 is TGCAGTGCTAGAGAGGGGACTCCGGGACAACTCTACGAGCAGTACGTC. It codes for CSAREGTPGQLYEQYV.

This clonotype came up many times. The chain has TRBV7-2 and TRBJ2-3; D remains ambiguous. Between the trimmed V and J ends, which lost 3 bases and 0 bases, there was a span of 7 bases. This CDR3 is 14 amino acids long. The germline gives CDR1 SGHTA, CDR2 FQGNSA. This CDR3 is CASSFAPSTDTQYF. CDR3 sequence (DNA): TGTGCCAGCAGCTTCGCCCCGAGCACAGATACGCAGTATTTT.

This sequence joins TRBV5-1 and TRBJ2-7; possibly TRBD1 or TRBD2 for D (5 bases each). This CDR3 has 13 amino acids. The V gene's germline CDR1 is SGHRS and CDR2 YFSETQ. The V end was cut by 0 bases, the J end by 4 bases, with 8 bases between. The DNA of the CDR3 is TGCGCCAGCAGCTTGGAAGAGGGGTACGAGCAGTACTTC. Encoded protein: CASSLEEGYEQYF.

This clonotype was recorded at least ten times. The chain has TRBV6-2 or TRBV6-3 and TRBJ2-3; D may be TRBD1 or TRBD2 (5 bases each). CDR1 is MNHEY, CDR2 SVGEGT, per germline. Trimming pared 2 bases from V and 0 bases from J, leaving 9 bases between. The length of the CDR3 is 15 residues. The CDR3 region has the DNA TGTGCCAGCAGTTACGAGGGGCTTAGCACAGATACGCAGTATTTT. It specifies CASSYEGLSTDTQYF.

Ten or more counts support this clonotype. This rearrangement joins TRBV28 to TRBJ1-2; TRBD1 aligns across 12 bases. V lost 6 bases to trimming and J lost 2 bases; unmatched junction nucleotides: 13. CDR3 length: 18 amino acids. The germline gives CDR1 MDHEN, CDR2 SYDVKM. This CDR3 reads CASRPGTGGPYKNYGYTF. DNA for the CDR3: TGTGCCAGCAGGCCTGGGACAGGGGGCCCCTACAAGAACTATGGCTACACCTTC.

This clonotype has only a few counts. This chain joins TRBV20-1 and TRBJ1-5, with 9 nucleotides matching TRBD1. There are 15 residues in the CDR3. Germline-derived CDR1 and CDR2 are DFQATT and SNEGSKA (reference sequence). J was trimmed by 5 bases and V by 4 bases; bases with no gene match: 9. The CDR3 protein is CSANPGTGFDQPQHF. Written as DNA, the CDR3 is TGCAGTGCTAACCCCGGGACAGGGTTTGATCAGCCCCAGCATTTT.

J is TRBJ1-6 and V is TRBV25-1, with 10 bases that match TRBD1. V lost 5 bases to trimming and J lost 5 bases; unmatched junction nucleotides: 3. The CDR3 is made up of 15 amino acids. CDR1 and CDR2 from the germline V gene are MGHDK and SYGVNS. The CDR3 region has the DNA TGTGCCAGCAGTCCGACAGGGGGCAATAATTCACCCCTCCACTTT. It codes for CASSPTGGNNSPLHF.

This clonotype appeared a few times. The J gene is TRBJ2-4, the V gene TRBV5-1; D uncertain. V lost 0 bases, J lost 7 bases, and 8 bases lay in between. Per germline, CDR1 SGHRS and CDR2 YFSETQ. The CDR3 is made up of 13 amino acids. CDR3 coding DNA: TGCGCCAGCAGCTTGGGGCAGGATAACATTCAGTACTTC. As protein: CASSLGQDNIQYF.

This clonotype was recorded at least ten times. The chain uses TRBV6-1 and TRBJ2-7, with TRBD2 as a possible D gene (6 bases). The CDR3 spans 14 residues. CDR1 is MNHNS and CDR2 is SASEGT in the germline V gene. V was clipped by 5 bases and J by 7 bases, with 18 bases between them. In nucleotides, the CDR3 is TGTGCCAGCAGTAAGACTCCTTGGACTAAAGAGCAGTACGTC. Encoded protein: CASSKTPWTKEQYV.

This clonotype was seen a handful of times. The V call is TRBV20-1, the J call TRBJ2-2; TRBD2 matches at 11 bases. The germline V gene has CDR1 DFQATT and CDR2 SNEGSKA (reference sequence). The CDR3 length is 16 residues. V shed 6 bases, J shed 1 base, and the junction held 7 bases outside the gene matches. DNA of the CDR3: TGCAGTGCCAAAGACGGACTAGCGGGGAACACCGGGGAGCTGTTTTTT. Residues: CSAKDGLAGNTGELFF.

J is TRBJ1-5 and V is TRBV21-1; the tabulated D call, TRBD1, remains unverified against the DNA. TRBV21-1 is recorded as a pseudogene. The CDR3 covers 15 residues. DNA for the CDR3: TGTGCCAGCACTAACAGGGGCTATAGCAATCAGCCCCAGCATTTT. As protein: CASTNRGYSNQPQHF.